This T cell receptor (beta chain) came from a study of cytomegalovirus exposure and HLA in healthy donors. The study's findings and limits: Cytomegalovirus status, reportedly, was diagnosed with high specificity and sensitivity by the classifier.

Of note for this clone: Its antigen is still unknown.

From germline, CDR1 is SGHRS and CDR2 YFSETQ. The CDR3 is 14 residues long. Between the trimmed V and J ends, which lost 2 bases and 3 bases, there was a span of 12 bases. It was with 60 Vbeta and 13 Jbeta primers that the PCR ran. TCRdb's table, derived via immunoSEQ multiplex PCR, lists solely in-frame clones and lacks some. The profile shows 120,000 or so clones, over 75% of them singletons. The receptor comes from a young man in good health and CMV-seropositive. Sequencing was carried out using PBMCs. The V and J genes are TRBV5-1 and TRBJ2-7; D is undetermined. The CDR3 bases are TGCGCCAGCAGCTTAGGTCAGGCGAACTACGAGCAGTACTTC. Translating it yields CASSLGQANYEQYF.